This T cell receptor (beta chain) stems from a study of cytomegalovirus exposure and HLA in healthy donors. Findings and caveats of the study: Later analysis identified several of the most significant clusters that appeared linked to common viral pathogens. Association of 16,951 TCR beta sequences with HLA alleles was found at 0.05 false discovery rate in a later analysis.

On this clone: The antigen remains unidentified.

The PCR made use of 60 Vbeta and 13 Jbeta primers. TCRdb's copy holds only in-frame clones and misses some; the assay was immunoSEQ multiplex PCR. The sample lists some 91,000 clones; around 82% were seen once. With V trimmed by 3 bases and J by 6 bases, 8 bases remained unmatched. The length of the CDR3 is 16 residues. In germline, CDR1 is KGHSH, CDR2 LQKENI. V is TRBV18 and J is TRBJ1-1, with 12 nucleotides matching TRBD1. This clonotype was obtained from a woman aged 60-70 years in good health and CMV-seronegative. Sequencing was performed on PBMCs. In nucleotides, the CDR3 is TGTGCCAGCTCACCGTTCTCGGGACAGGGGGCATCTGAAGCTTTCTTT. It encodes CASSPFSGQGASEAFF.